Listed below are T cell receptor beta chains from one sample, sequenced in a study of T cell repertoires in cytomegalovirus infection. Antigens for these TCRs are unknown. TCRdb itself ran the reads through MiXCR, one entry per CDR3 protein. Among approximately 990,000 distinct CDR3 sequences listed, approximately 30% were seen once. This specimen consisted of cultured CD8+ T cells from PBMCs, obtained from culture after CMV antigen stimulation. All receptors derive from a human donor in good health (CMV status not recorded). Some clones in this sample may be carry-over from other donors' samples. The CDR3 runs from the conserved cysteine through the conserved F or W. D genes are given only for firm matches. Clone size is not always given. Where it is, it says once, few, many or a class for expanded clones.

CASSAQGSSPEAFF	TGTGCCAGTAGCGCGCAGGGTTCTTCGCCTGAAGCTTTCTTT	few	TRBV19	NA	TRBJ1-1
CASGFLTDSGGHTDTQYF	TGTGCTAGTGGTTTCCTAACCGATAGCGGGGGCCACACAGATACGCAGTATTTT	few	TRBV12-5	TRBD2	TRBJ2-3
CASSESYRVETEAFF	TGTGCCAGCAGTGAGTCTTACAGGGTAGAGACTGAAGCTTTCTTT	NA	TRBV25-1	NA	TRBJ1-1
CASSKYSGGSYNEQFF	TGTGCCAGTAGTAAATATAGCGGAGGCTCCTACAATGAGCAGTTCTTC	few	TRBV19	NA	TRBJ2-1
CASSLGVRNTEAFF	TGTGCCAGCAGCTTAGGGGTGAGGAACACTGAAGCTTTCTTT	many	TRBV11-2	NA	TRBJ1-1
CASSFYSDSPLHF	TGTGCCAGCAGCTTCTACTCCGATTCACCCCTCCACTTT	NA	TRBV11-2	NA	TRBJ1-6
CASRLGQGSAGELFF	TGTGCCAGCAGACTGGGACAGGGGTCGGCCGGGGAGCTGTTTTTT	few	TRBV27	TRBD1	TRBJ2-2
CASSSGTGLNPYNEQFF	TGTGCTAGCAGCTCAGGGACAGGGCTGAACCCCTACAATGAGCAGTTCTTC	few	TRBV7-6	TRBD1	TRBJ2-1
CASSPWSERGPGGNEQFF	TGTGCCAGCAGCCCCTGGAGTGAGCGGGGGCCTGGGGGGAATGAGCAGTTCTTC	few	TRBV9	TRBD2	TRBJ2-1
CASSYRQYSGANVLTF	TGTGCCAGCAGTTACCGACAGTACTCTGGGGCCAACGTCCTGACTTTC	few	TRBV6-2/TRBV6-3	NA	TRBJ2-6
CASSYSITRFYNEQFF	TGTGCCAGCAGTTACTCGATAACACGGTTCTACAATGAGCAGTTCTTC	NA	TRBV6-5	NA	TRBJ2-1
CASSFGTPNYNEQFF	TGTGCCAGCAGCTTCGGGACCCCCAACTACAATGAGCAGTTCTTC	many	TRBV7-6	NA	TRBJ2-1
CSAPSGLSDETQYF	TGCAGTGCCCCTTCCGGGCTGTCGGATGAGACCCAGTACTTC	NA	TRBV20-1	NA	TRBJ2-5
CASSIAGGTGGELFF	TGTGCCAGTAGTATAGCTGGGGGAACGGGCGGGGAGCTGTTTTTT	NA	TRBV19	NA	TRBJ2-2
CASTRTGGADTQYF	TGTGCCAGCACCCGAACAGGGGGCGCAGATACGCAGTATTTT	NA	TRBV27	TRBD1	TRBJ2-3
CASSRVTGSNYGYTF	TGTGCCAGCAGCCGGGTTACAGGGTCTAACTATGGCTACACCTTC	few	TRBV7-6	NA	TRBJ1-2
CASSLSSRDYNEQFF	TGTGCCAGCAGTTTATCGTCCCGGGACTACAATGAGCAGTTCTTC	NA	TRBV27	NA	TRBJ2-1
CASSFRHSSYGYTF	TGTGCCAGCAGCTTCCGACATTCGTCGTATGGCTACACCTTC	few	TRBV5-6	NA	TRBJ1-2
CASSLEGVTYNEQFF	TGTGCCAGCAGCTTAGAGGGGGTTACCTACAATGAGCAGTTCTTC	many	TRBV7-6	NA	TRBJ2-1
CASSYSTGVTGELFF	TGTGCCAGCAGTTACTCGACTGGGGTGACCGGGGAGCTGTTTTTT	few	TRBV6-5	NA	TRBJ2-2
CASSLFSRGVGNEQYF	TGTGCCAGCAGCTTATTTTCCAGGGGGGTAGGTAACGAGCAGTACTTC	few	TRBV11-2	NA	TRBJ2-7
CASSAVLAGGADTQYF	TGTGCCAGCAGCGCCGTACTAGCGGGGGGAGCAGATACGCAGTATTTT	few	TRBV7-6	TRBD2	TRBJ2-3
CASRTGVQNIQYF	TGTGCCAGCAGAACAGGGGTCCAAAACATTCAGTACTTC	few	TRBV11-3	TRBD1	TRBJ2-4
CASSVVGLAGTNEQFF	TGTGCCAGCAGCGTAGTCGGACTAGCGGGGACTAATGAGCAGTTCTTC	NA	TRBV9	TRBD2	TRBJ2-1
CASSWSLLSGGGTDTQYF	TGTGCCAGCAGCTGGTCCCTACTAAGCGGGGGGGGCACAGATACGCAGTATTTT	few	TRBV5-5	TRBD2	TRBJ2-3
CASTQEGYSTDTQYF	TGTGCCAGCACCCAAGAGGGGTATAGCACAGATACGCAGTATTTT	few	TRBV7-6	NA	TRBJ2-3
CASSLTANLHTDTQYF	TGTGCCAGCAGTTTGACAGCCAACTTACACACAGATACGCAGTATTTT	few	TRBV27	NA	TRBJ2-3
CASSFQSEYQETQYF	TGCGCCAGCAGCTTCCAGTCAGAGTACCAAGAGACCCAGTACTTC	NA	TRBV5-1	NA	TRBJ2-5
CASSPQHENGANVLTF	TGTGCCAGCAGTCCACAACACGAAAATGGGGCCAACGTCCTGACTTTC	many	TRBV12-3/TRBV12-4	NA	TRBJ2-6
CASSLPRDTQYF	TGTGCCAGCAGCTTGCCTAGAGATACGCAGTATTTT	many	TRBV7-2	NA	TRBJ2-3
CASSHPTAGANYGYTF	TGTGCCAGCAGCCATCCAACGGCAGGGGCTAACTATGGCTACACCTTC	NA	TRBV14	NA	TRBJ1-2
CASSLLGTADYEQYF	TGTGCCAGCAGCCTCCTTGGGACAGCAGACTACGAGCAGTACTTC	many	TRBV6-1	TRBD1	TRBJ2-7
CASSSPDWVRVTEAFF	TGTGCCAGTAGTTCGCCGGACTGGGTTCGGGTAACTGAAGCTTTCTTT	NA	TRBV19	NA	TRBJ1-1
CSASGLAGATSSYNEQFF	TGCAGTGCCTCGGGGCTAGCGGGGGCCACGAGCTCCTACAATGAGCAGTTCTTC	few	TRBV20-1	TRBD2	TRBJ2-1
CASSERGGDEQYF	TGTGCCAGCAGTGAAAGGGGAGGAGACGAGCAGTACTTC	few	TRBV6-1	NA	TRBJ2-7
CASSRGQGDEKDTQYF	TGTGCCAGCAGCCGTGGACAGGGCGACGAAAAGGATACGCAGTATTTT	NA	TRBV5-5	TRBD1	TRBJ2-3
CASSPREESSYNEQFF	TGTGCCAGCAGCCCACGGGAGGAGAGCTCCTACAATGAGCAGTTCTTC	NA	TRBV7-6	TRBD2	TRBJ2-1
CATSDPQTGVADTQYF	TGTGCCACCAGTGACCCTCAGACAGGGGTAGCGGATACGCAGTATTTT	few	TRBV24-1	TRBD1	TRBJ2-3
CATTGRGNLETQYF	TGTGCCACCACGGGCCGGGGGAATTTAGAGACCCAGTACTTC	NA	TRBV7-8	NA	TRBJ2-5
CASGFISKGTPEAFF	TGTGCTAGTGGTTTTATATCTAAAGGCACGCCTGAAGCTTTCTTT	many	TRBV12-5	NA	TRBJ1-1
CASSQRTGWDSPLHF	TGTGCCAGCAGTCAAAGGACAGGGTGGGATTCACCCCTCCACTTT	few	TRBV6-2/TRBV6-3	TRBD1	TRBJ1-6